One T cell receptor beta chain is described in this entry. Germline CDR1 MNHEY, CDR2 SVGEGT. The trim removed 2 bases at V and 11 bases at J, leaving 2 bases unmatched. The CDR3 extends over 12 amino acids. Only in-frame clones appear in the TCRdb table, and some are missing; sequencing was by immunoSEQ multiplex PCR. The table records roughly 410,000 clones, roughly 90% of them present only once. The data belong to a study of blood T cell repertoires in COVID-19. The specimen sequenced was peripheral blood. V usage is TRBV6-2 or TRBV6-3 and J usage is TRBJ1-2, with 10 nucleotides matching TRBD1. The clonotype comes from a middle-aged man with acute or convalescent COVID-19. DNA of the CDR3: TGTGCCAGCAGTTACGGGGACAGGGGATACACCTTC. Translating gives CASSYGDRGYTF.